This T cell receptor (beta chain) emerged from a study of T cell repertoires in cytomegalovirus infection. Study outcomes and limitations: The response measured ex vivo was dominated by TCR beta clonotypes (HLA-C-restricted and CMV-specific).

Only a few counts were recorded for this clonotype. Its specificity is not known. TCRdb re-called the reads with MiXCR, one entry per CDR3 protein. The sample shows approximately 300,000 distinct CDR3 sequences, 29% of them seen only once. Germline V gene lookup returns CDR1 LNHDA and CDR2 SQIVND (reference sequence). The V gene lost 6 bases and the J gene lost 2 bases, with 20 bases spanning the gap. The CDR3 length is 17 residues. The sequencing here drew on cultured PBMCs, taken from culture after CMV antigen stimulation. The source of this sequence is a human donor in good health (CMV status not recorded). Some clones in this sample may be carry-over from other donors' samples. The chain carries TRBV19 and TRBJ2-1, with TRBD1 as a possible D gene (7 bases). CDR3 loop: CASSRTRGAITYNEQFF. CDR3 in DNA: TGTGCCAGTAGCCGGACCAGGGGGGCTATTACCTACAATGAGCAGTTCTTC. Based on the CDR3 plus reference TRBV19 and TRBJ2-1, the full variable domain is DGGITQSPKYLFRKEGQNVTLSCEQNLNHDAMYWYRQDPGQGLRLIYYSQIVNDFQKGDIAEGYSVSREKKESFPLTVTSAQKNPTAFYLCASSRTRGAITYNEQFFGPGTRLTVL.